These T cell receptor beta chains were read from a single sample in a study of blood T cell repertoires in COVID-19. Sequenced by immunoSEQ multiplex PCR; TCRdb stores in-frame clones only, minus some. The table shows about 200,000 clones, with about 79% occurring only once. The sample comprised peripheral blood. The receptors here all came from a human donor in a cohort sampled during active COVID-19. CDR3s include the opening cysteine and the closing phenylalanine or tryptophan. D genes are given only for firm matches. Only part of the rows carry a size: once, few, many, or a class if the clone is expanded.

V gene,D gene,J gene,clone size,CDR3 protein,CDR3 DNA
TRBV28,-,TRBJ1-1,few,CASSLYRRVGANTEAFF,TGTGCCAGCAGTTTATACAGGAGGGTCGGGGCGAACACTGAAGCTTTCTTT
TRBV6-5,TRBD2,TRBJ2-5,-,CASSPGGVGLETQYF,TGTGCCAGCAGTCCCGGGGGGGTAGGGCTGGAGACCCAGTACTTC
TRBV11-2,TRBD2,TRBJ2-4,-,CASREWGRAAKNIQYF,TGTGCCAGCAGGGAGTGGGGGAGGGCCGCGAAAAACATTCAGTACTTC
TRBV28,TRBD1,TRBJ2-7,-,CASSPIQTGNYEQYF,TGTGCCAGCAGTCCCATCCAGACAGGGAACTACGAGCAGTACTTC
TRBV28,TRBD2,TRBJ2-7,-,CASSFLGLAGGPFLYEQYF,TGTGCCAGCAGCTTCCTAGGACTAGCGGGAGGGCCGTTTTTGTACGAGCAGTACTTC
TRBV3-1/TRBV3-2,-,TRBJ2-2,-,CASSQGFRGPDTGELFF,TGTGCCAGCAGCCAAGGTTTTCGGGGTCCGGACACCGGGGAGCTGTTTTTT
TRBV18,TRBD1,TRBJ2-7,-,CASSRTGVPEYEQYF,TGTGCCAGCTCACGAACAGGGGTTCCGGAATACGAGCAGTACTTC
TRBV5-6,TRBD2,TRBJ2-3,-,CASSSQSFPRDYFTDTQYF,TGTGCCAGCAGCTCACAATCATTTCCCCGGGACTACTTCACAGATACGCAGTATTTT
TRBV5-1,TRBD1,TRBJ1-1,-,CASSTGAQTGHAEAFF,TGCGCCAGCAGCACCGGGGCCCAGACAGGGCACGCTGAAGCTTTCTTT
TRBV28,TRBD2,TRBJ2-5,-,CASSSVAGGPKMSRETQYF,TGTGCCAGCAGTTCGGTAGCGGGAGGGCCAAAAATGTCGAGAGAGACCCAGTACTTC
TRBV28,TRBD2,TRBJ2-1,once,CASSFWEGGSSYNEQFF,TGTGCCAGCAGTTTCTGGGAGGGAGGGAGCTCCTACAATGAGCAGTTCTTC
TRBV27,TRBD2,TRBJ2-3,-,CASRTLAGEGDTQYF,TGTGCCAGCAGGACCTTAGCGGGAGAGGGGGATACGCAGTATTTT
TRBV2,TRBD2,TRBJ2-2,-,CASSKLAGGVANTGELFF,TGTGCCAGCAGTAAGCTAGCGGGAGGAGTCGCGAACACCGGGGAGCTGTTTTTT
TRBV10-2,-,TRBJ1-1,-,CASSGGRGAFF,TGCGCCAGCAGTGGCGGGAGGGGAGCTTTCTTT
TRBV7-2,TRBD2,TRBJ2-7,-,CASSLLPGGKYEQYF,TGTGCCAGCAGCTTACTGCCGGGAGGAAAGTACGAGCAGTACTTC
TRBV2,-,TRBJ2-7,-,CASSLETSLIYEQYF,TGTGCCAGCAGTCTGGAGACTAGTCTAATCTACGAGCAGTACTTC
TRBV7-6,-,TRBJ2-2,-,CASSLAPPPGALFAGELFF,TGTGCCAGCAGCTTAGCTCCACCCCCAGGGGCTCTGTTCGCCGGGGAGCTGTTTTTT
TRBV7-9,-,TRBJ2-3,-,CASSPLGGIRTDTQYF,TGTGCCAGCAGCCCGCTGGGCGGGATTCGCACAGATACGCAGTATTTT
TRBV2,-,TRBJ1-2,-,CASSFDMTYGYTF,TGTGCCAGCAGCTTCGACATGACCTATGGCTACACCTTC
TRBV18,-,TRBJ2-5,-,CASSRSTGGQGETQYF,TGTGCCAGCTCACGATCGACAGGTGGTCAAGGGGAGACCCAGTACTTC